This entry is about one TCR beta chain. Its antigen is unidentified. The data were obtained in a study of T cell responses to AZD1222 COVID-19 vaccine. Assay used: immunoSEQ multiplex PCR; TCRdb lists only in-frame clones, some missing. The data hold roughly 190,000 clones, with 85% to 95% observed a single time. With 3 bases removed from V and 8 bases from J, the gap between germline ends came to 7 bases. The CDR3 length is 11 residues. General observations from the study: Just 5 to 7 AZD1222 recipients were seropositive at baseline. The reported proportion of spike-specific TCRs targeting unmutated variant regions was nearly half. White British ancestry dominated among donors, who included more females, and clonal diversity was possibly underestimated.

This TCR derives from an adult in good health. Sequencing was performed on peripheral blood, taken on day 0 of AZD1222 vaccination. The chain links TRBV12-3 or TRBV12-4 to TRBJ1-2; D not certain. The CDR3 sequence: CASSFAMGYTF. The CDR3 DNA reads TGTGCCAGCAGTTTTGCGATGGGCTACACCTTC.